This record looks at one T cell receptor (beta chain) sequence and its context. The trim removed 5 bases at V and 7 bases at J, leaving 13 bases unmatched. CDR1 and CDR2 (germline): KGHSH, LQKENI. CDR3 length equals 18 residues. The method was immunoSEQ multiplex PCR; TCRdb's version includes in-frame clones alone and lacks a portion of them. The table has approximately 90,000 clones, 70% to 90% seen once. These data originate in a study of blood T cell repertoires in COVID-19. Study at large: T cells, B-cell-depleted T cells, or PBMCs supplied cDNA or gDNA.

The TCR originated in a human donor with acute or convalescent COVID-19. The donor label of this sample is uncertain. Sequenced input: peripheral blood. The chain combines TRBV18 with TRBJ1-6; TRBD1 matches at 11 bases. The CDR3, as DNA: TGTGCCAGCTCAGCCACCGGGACAGGGGGACTCCAAAATTCACCCCTCCACTTT. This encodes CASSATGTGGLQNSPLHF. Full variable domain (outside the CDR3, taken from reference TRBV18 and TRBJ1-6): NAGVMQNPRHLVRRRGQEARLRCSPMKGHSHVYWYRQLPEEGLKFMVYLQKENIIDESGMPKERFSAEFPKEGPSILRIQQVVRGDSAAYFCASSATGTGGLQNSPLHFGNGTRLTVT.